The entry below describes one T cell receptor beta chain. The sample originates from a study of T cell changes during pregnancy in multiple sclerosis. Germline V gene data show CDR1 as MRHNA and CDR2 as SNTAGT. The CDR3 has 15 residues. Between the trimmed V and J ends, which lost 5 bases and 7 bases, there was a span of 17 bases. Clones were read by immunoSEQ multiplex PCR, and TCRdb kept only the in-frame ones, dropping some. The sample lists 35,000 to 45,000 clones, nearly 90% seen once, with 4.1% in the top ten. This receptor was taken from a female donor with multiple sclerosis, enrolled in a pregnancy study. The source material was CD8+ T cells from peripheral blood mononuclear cells, sampled in the first trimester of pregnancy. The chain employs TRBV6-4 and TRBJ1-4, with no clear D. For the CDR3, the DNA is TGTGCCAGCAGTCCCGGCTTGGGAGCGGGTGAAAAACTGTTTTTT. Its translation is CASSPGLGAGEKLFF.